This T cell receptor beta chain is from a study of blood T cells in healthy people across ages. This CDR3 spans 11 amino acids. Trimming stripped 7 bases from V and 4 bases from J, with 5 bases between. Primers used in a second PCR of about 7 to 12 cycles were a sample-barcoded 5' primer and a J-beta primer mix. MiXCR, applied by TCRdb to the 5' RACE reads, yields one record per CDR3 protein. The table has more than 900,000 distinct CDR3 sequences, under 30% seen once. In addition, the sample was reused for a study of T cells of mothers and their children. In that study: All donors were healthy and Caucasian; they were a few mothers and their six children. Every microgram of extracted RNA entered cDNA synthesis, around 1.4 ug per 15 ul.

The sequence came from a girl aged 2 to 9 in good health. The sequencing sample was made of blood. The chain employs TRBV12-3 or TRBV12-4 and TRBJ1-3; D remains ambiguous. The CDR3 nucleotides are TGTGCCAGCACGGCAGGAAACACCATATATTTT. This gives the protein CASTAGNTIYF.